The clone carrying this TCR beta chain was picked up a small number of times. Its antigen remains unknown. The sample originates from a study of vaccination and CD4 T cells after COVID-19. Treatment given: roughly ten-day PBMC culture with coronavirus spike peptide pools or control peptides (ViraFEST assay). The authors isolated CD4+ T cells by negative selection after roughly eleven days of culture. The V gene lost 5 bases and the J gene lost 5 bases, with 15 bases spanning the gap. Germline-derived CDR1 and CDR2 are SGHNT and YENEEA. The CDR3 runs 14 residues. Sequencing of cultured CD4+ T cell DNA used the Oncomine TCR Beta short-read assay. TCRdb processed the PCR reads anew with MiXCR; each CDR3 protein has one entry. The sample has more than 13,000 distinct CDR3 sequences, 20% to 25% seen once; the top ten hold 9.5% to 15%.

The source material was CD4+ T cells from blood, cultured in vitro, sampled before SARS-CoV-2 vaccination. The chain has TRBV11-3 and TRBJ2-5, with TRBD2 as a possible D gene (6 bases). The TCR comes from a human donor who received a COVID-19 vaccine. Here the CDR3 reads CASSPSPGRETQYF. The CDR3 nucleotides read TGTGCCAGCAGCCCATCTCCAGGGAGGGAGACCCAGTACTTC.